This T cell receptor (beta chain) was sequenced during a study of T-cell memory formation after mild COVID-19 (dated by TCRdb to about 2021). In the study overall: TCR sequence clusters from the two donors were found to be largely donor specific. In two donors, T-cell clones that expanded and contracted after mild COVID-19 were tracked by sequencing TCRalpha and TCRbeta repertoires over time. Two young, previously healthy adult volunteers made up the cohort, one male and one female.

The CDR3 goes from the cysteine to the phenylalanine over 14 residues. The read is trimmed to its CDR3 DNA, 42 bases read in frame from base 1. A word on this clonotype: There is no known antigen for this receptor. No base-level quality is on record; no much larger clone is a single base apart.

Ficoll-Paque density gradient centrifugation was the method used to isolate PBMCs. Paper-wide results and their limitations: From day 15 to 85, contracting clones showed balanced CD4/CD8 phenotypes, whereas a second wave of clones that expanded from day 15 to 37 leaned towards CD4+. The second-wave clones that peaked on day 37 were not confirmed to be SARS-CoV-2 specific. Only two mild cases were covered by the study, and larger cohorts that include severe cases with pre-infection samples were considered necessary. Some responding clones were detected in pre-infection memory, suggesting pre-existing cross-reactive memory T cells joined the SARS-CoV-2 response. Contracting CD4+ clones were found mainly in CM and EM memory subsets, while CD8+ clones were enriched in EMRA.

The sequencer listed for this sample is Illumina NovaSeq 6000. cDNA libraries for TCRalpha and TCRbeta were prepared by 5'RACE using constant-segment primers, with sample barcodes and unique molecular identifiers added. Trizol reagent was used to extract RNA from every sample. Amplification of the libraries took two PCR steps, and the second step added a second sample barcode plus Illumina TruSeq adapters. Libraries were sequenced on an Illumina NovaSeq with 2 x 150 bp paired-end reads. The study's own analysis went as follows. With migec v1.2.7, reads were demultiplexed and then collapsed into UMI-guided consensus sequences. With mixcr v2.1.11, UMI consensuses were aligned to TRA and TRB V and J templates and assembled into clonotypes. A clonotype was counted as expanded or contracted only if both edgeR and NoisET called the change significant, with noise models trained on biological replicates. For edgeR calls, the thresholds were a false discovery rate-adjusted p below 0.01 and a log2 fold-change of 1. As an exploratory analysis of dynamics, max-normalized trajectories of the 1000 most abundant clonotypes were examined with PCA combined with hierarchical clustering. The CD4 or CD8 phenotype of responding clones was assigned using the separately sequenced CD4+ and CD8+ repertoires. TCRdb took the public reads, trimmed them with fastp at Q25, ran MiXCR for clone calling and kept in-frame beta chains. A single entry per CDR3 protein holds the most common genes and DNA from its merged rows. The V and J calls follow TCRdb's processing rather than the paper's. The sample includes 400,000 to 550,000 distinct CDR3 sequences, with around a quarter observed a single time. 12% of the sample is in the top ten clones.

This TCR derives from an adult woman who had mild COVID-19 (a few samples of this study predate the infection). The sample titles of this study are shuffled in the database, so cell type and time point are left out; the donor was told from shared clones. Specimen: PBMCs or a T cell subset sorted from them (not recorded which). The chain is made from TRBV21-1 and TRBJ1-1; the D call of TRBD1 is as the table states it, not checked on the DNA. TRBV21-1 is a pseudogene. This receptor has the CDR3 CASSKRGSVTEAFF. The nucleotides read TGTGCCAGCAGCAAAAGGGGGTCGGTCACTGAAGCTTTCTTT.